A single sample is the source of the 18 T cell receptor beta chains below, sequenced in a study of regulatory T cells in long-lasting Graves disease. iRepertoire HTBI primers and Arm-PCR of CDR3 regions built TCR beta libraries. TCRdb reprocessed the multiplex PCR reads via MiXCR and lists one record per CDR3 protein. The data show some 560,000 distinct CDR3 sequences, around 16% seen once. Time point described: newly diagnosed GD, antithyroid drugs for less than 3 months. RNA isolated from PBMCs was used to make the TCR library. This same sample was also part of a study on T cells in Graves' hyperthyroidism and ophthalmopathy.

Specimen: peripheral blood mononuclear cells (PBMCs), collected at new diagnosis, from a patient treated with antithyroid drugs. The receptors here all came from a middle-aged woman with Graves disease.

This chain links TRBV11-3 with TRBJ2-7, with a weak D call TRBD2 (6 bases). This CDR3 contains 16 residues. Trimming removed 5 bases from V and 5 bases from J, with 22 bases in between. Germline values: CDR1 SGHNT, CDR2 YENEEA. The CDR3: CASSPREMFGRNEQYF. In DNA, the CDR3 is TGTGCCAGCAGCCCCCGGGAGATGTTTGGGCGGAACGAGCAGTACTTC.

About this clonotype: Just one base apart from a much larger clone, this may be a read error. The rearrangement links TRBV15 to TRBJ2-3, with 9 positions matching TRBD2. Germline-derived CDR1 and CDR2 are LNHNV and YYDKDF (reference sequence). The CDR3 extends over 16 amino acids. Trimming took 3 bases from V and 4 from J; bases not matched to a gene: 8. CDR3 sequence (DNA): TGTGCCACCAGCAGTTACCGCGGGGGGGCTTCAGATACGCAGTATTTT. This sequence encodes CATSSYRGGASDTQYF. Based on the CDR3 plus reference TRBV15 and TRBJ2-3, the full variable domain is DAMVIQNPRYQVTQFGKPVTLSCSQTLNHNVMYWYQQKSSQAPKLLFHYYDKDFNNEADTPDNFQSRRPNTSFCFLDIRSPGLGDTAMYLCATSSYRGGASDTQYFGPGTRLTVL.

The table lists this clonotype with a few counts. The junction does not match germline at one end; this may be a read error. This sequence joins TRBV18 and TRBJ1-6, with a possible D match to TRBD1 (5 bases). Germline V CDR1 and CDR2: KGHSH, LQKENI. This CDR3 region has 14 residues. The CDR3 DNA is TGCGCCAGCAGCCGGACGGGGGGAGATTCACCCCTCCACTTT. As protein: CASSRTGGDSPLHF. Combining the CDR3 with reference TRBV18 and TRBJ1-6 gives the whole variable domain NAGVMQNPRHLVRRRGQEARLRCSPMKGHSHVYWYRQLPEEGLKFMVYLQKENIIDESGMPKERFSAEFPKEGPSILRIQQVVRGDSAAYFCASSRTGGDSPLHFGNGTRLTVT.

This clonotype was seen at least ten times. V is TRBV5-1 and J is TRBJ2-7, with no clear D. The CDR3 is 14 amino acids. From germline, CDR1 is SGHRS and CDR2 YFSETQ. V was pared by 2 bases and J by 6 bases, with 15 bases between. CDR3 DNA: TGCGCCAGCAGCTTAAAGGGAATGGAAGGCGAGCAGTACTTC. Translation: CASSLKGMEGEQYF.

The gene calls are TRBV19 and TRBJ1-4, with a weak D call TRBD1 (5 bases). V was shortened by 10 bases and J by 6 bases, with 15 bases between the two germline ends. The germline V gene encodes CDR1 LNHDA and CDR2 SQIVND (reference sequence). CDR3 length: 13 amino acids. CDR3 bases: TGTGCCACAACAGGAGGAGTGGATGAAAAACTGTTTTTT. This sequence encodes CATTGGVDEKLFF.

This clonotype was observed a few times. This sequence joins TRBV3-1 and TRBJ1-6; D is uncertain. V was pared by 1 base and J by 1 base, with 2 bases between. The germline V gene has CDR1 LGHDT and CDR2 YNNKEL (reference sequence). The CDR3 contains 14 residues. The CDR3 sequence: CASSQGSYNSPLHF. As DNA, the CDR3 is TGTGCCAGCAGCCAAGGTTCCTATAATTCACCCCTCCACTTT. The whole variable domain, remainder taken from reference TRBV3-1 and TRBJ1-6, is DTAVSQTPKYLVTQMGNDKSIKCEQNLGHDTMYWYKQDSKKFLKIMFSYNNKELIINETVPNRFSPKSPDKAHLNLHINSLELGDSAVYFCASSQGSYNSPLHFGNGTRLTVT.

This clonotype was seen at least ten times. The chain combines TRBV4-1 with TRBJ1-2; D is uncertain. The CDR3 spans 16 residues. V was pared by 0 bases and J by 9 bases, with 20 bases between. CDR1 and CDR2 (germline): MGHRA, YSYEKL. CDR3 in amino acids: CASSQEPEGSPMSYTF. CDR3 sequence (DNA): TGCGCCAGCAGCCAAGAGCCGGAGGGATCCCCTATGAGCTACACCTTC.

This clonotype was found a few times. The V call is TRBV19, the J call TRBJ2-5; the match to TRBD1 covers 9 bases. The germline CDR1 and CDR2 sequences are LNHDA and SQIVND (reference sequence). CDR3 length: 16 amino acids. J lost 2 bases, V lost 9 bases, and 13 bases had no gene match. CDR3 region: CASTGLGQGKQETQYF. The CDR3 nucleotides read TGTGCCAGCACTGGGCTAGGACAGGGGAAACAAGAGACCCAGTACTTC.

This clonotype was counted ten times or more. The CDR3 loop reads CASRAGRGRRTEAFF. The CDR3 DNA sequence: TGTGCCAGCAGGGCGGGAAGGGGGCGGAGGACTGAAGCTTTCTTT. The chain has TRBV2 and TRBJ1-1, with 7 positions matching TRBD1. Per the germline V gene, CDR1 is SNHLY and CDR2 is FYNNEI. The trim removed 6 bases at V and 5 bases at J, leaving 12 bases unmatched. The CDR3 spans 15 residues.

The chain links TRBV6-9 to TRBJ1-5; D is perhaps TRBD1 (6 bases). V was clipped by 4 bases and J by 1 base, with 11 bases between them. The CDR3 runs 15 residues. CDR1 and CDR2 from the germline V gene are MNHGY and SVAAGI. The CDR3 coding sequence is TGTGCCAGCAGTTCGACAGGATTCAGCAATCAGCCCCAGCATTTT. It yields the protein CASSSTGFSNQPQHF.

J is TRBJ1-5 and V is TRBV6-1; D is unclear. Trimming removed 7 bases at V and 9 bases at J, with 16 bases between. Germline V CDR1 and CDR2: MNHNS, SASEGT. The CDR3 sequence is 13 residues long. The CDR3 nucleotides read TGTGCCAGCACTCAAGGACCTCAATTGCCCCAGCATTTT. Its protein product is CASTQGPQLPQHF.

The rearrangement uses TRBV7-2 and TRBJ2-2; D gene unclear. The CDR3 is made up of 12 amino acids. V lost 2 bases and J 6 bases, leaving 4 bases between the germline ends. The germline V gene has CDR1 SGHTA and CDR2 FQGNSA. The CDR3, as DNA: TGTGCCAGCAGCTTATTCCCCGGGGAGCTGTTTTTT. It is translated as CASSLFPGELFF.

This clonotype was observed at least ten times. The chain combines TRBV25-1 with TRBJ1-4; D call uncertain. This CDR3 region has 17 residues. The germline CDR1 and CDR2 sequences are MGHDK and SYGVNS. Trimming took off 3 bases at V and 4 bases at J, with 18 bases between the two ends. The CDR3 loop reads CASSERKTGSFNEKLFF. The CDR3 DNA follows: TGTGCCAGCAGTGAGCGGAAAACGGGATCCTTTAATGAAAAACTGTTTTTT.

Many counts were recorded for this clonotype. The CDR3 reads CSARDGILRTEAFF. The DNA of the CDR3 is TGCAGTGCTAGAGATGGGATTCTGAGAACTGAAGCTTTCTTT. The chain employs TRBV20-1 and TRBJ1-1, with unresolved D. The V gene lost 0 bases and the J gene lost 5 bases, with 13 bases spanning the gap. The CDR3 is made up of 14 amino acids. Germline CDR1 is DFQATT and CDR2 is SNEGSKA (reference sequence).

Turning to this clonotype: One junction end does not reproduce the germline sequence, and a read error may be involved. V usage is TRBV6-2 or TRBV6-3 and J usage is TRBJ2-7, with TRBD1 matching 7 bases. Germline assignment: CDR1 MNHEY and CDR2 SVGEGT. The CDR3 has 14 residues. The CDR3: CTSRLQGKAYEQYF. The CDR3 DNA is TGTACCAGCAGACTACAGGGGAAAGCCTACGAGCAGTACTTC.

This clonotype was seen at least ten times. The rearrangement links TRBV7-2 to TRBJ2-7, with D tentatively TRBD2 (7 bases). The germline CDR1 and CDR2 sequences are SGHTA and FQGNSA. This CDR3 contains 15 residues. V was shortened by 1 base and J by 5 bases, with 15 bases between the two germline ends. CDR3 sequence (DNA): TGTGCCAGCAGCTTAGACACAGGGAGGGCCAACGAGCAGTACTTC. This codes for CASSLDTGRANEQYF.

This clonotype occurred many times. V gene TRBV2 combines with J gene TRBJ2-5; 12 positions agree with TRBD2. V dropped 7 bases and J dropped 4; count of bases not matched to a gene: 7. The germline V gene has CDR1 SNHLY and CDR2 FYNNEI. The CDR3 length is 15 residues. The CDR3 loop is CASTRTSGGPETQYF. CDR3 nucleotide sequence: TGTGCCAGCACTCGTACTAGCGGGGGGCCAGAGACCCAGTACTTC.

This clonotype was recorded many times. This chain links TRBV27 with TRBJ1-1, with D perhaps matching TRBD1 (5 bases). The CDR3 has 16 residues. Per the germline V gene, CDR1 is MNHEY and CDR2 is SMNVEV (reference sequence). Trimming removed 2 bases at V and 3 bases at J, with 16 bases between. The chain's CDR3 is CASSLEWGREDTEAFF. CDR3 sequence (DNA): TGTGCCAGCAGTTTAGAGTGGGGCAGGGAAGACACTGAAGCTTTCTTT.